This TCR beta chain came from a study of blood T cell repertoires in COVID-19. Study-wide background: Donors in the United States, Italy and Spain gave samples during acute or convalescent COVID-19. T cells, B-cell-depleted T cells, or PBMCs provided the cDNA or gDNA that served as material.

Sequencing was performed with immunoSEQ multiplex PCR; in TCRdb, only in-frame clones are kept and a portion is missing. The profile shows approximately 330,000 clones, 80% to 90% of them singletons. Recruits, aged roughly 18 to 95 years, lived in some 25 US areas. Participants' own reports of clinical history determined their cohort assignment. Trimming shortened V by 6 bases and J by 2 bases, and 5 bases separated the two germline ends. The CDR3 totals 12 residues. CDR1 and CDR2 (germline): LNHDA, SQIVND (reference sequence). Sequences were obtained from PBMCs or T cells enriched from blood (not recorded which). This chain links TRBV19 with TRBJ2-1; no definite D call. This TCR was recovered from a woman aged 40 to 50 with acute COVID-19. The CDR3 loop is CASRATYNEQFF. CDR3 DNA: TGTGCCAGTAGAGCTACCTACAATGAGCAGTTCTTC.